What follows are 12 T cell receptor beta chains derived from one specimen sequenced in a study of monozygotic twins with inflammatory bowel disease. For each CDR3 protein, TCRdb gives one entry from its re-call of the 5' RACE reads, without DNA. The data show just over 300,000 distinct CDR3 sequences, and the top ten clones hold 5.6%. The sequencing input was blood. Receptors originate from a human donor with ulcerative colitis or Crohn's disease, or a healthy co-twin of an affected twin (not recorded which).

This chain joins TRBV5-4 and TRBJ2-4; TCRdb's assignment of TRBD1 cannot be checked, as there is no DNA. The CDR3 spans 17 residues. CDR1 SGHNT and CDR2 YYREEE come from the germline V gene (reference sequence). The CDR3 sequence: CASSAGGGKVAKNIQYF.

V gene TRBV19 combines with J gene TRBJ2-7; TCRdb names TRBD2, which stays unverified in the absence of DNA. From germline, CDR1 is LNHDA and CDR2 SQIVND (reference sequence). The CDR3 is 14 residues long. The CDR3 reads CASSPQSQNYEQYF.

The V gene is TRBV7-6, the J gene TRBJ2-5. CDR1 SGHVS and CDR2 FNYEAQ come from the germline V gene. The CDR3 runs 12 residues. The CDR3 loop is CASRGSQETQYF.

CDR3: CASRRTSHTGELFF. V and J are TRBV28 and TRBJ2-2; the TCRdb D gene call, TRBD2, has no DNA to confirm it. The germline CDR1 and CDR2 sequences are MDHEN and SYDVKM. This CDR3 has 14 residues.

This sequence joins TRBV5-1 and TRBJ2-3; TCRdb proposes TRBD1, but this gene call is untestable without DNA. The CDR3 contains 14 residues. CDR1 SGHRS and CDR2 YFSETQ come from the germline V gene. CDR3 region: CASSDRDNTDTQYF.

The V gene is TRBV12-3 or TRBV12-4, the J gene TRBJ2-3; TCRdb outputs TRBD2, but without DNA this stays unchecked. The CDR3 is 15 amino acids. The CDR3: CASSFLPKHTDTQYF.

The chain is built from TRBV29-1 and TRBJ1-4; TCRdb's D call, TRBD1, is unchecked because there is no DNA. CDR3 size: 13 residues. CDR1 and CDR2 from the germline V gene are SQVTM and ANQGSEA. The CDR3 is CSVGGGEGEKLFF. The variable domain in full, completed from reference TRBV29-1 and TRBJ1-4, reads SAVISQKPSRDICQRGTSLTIQCQVDSQVTMMFWYRQQPGQSLTLIATANQGSEATYESGFVIDKFPISRPNLTFSTLTVSNMSPEDSSIYLCSVGGGEGEKLFFGSGTQLSVL.

The chain is built from TRBV5-1 and TRBJ2-1; without DNA, the TCRdb call of TRBD2 cannot be checked. This CDR3 comprises 18 residues. CDR1 is SGHRS, CDR2 YFSETQ, per germline. This CDR3 is CASSSGTSGRRVNNEQFF.

The chain has TRBV5-1 and TRBJ2-7; TCRdb proposes TRBD1, but this gene call is untestable without DNA. The length of the CDR3 is 16 residues. CDR1 and CDR2 (germline): SGHRS, YFSETQ. The CDR3 reads CASSFPVGTGVDEQYF.

The V gene is TRBV7-9, the J gene TRBJ2-7; TCRdb outputs TRBD2, but without DNA this stays unchecked. From germline, CDR1 is SEHNR and CDR2 FQNEAQ (reference sequence). The CDR3 length is 12 residues. Here the CDR3 reads CASSSQFARGNF.

V and J are TRBV12-3 or TRBV12-4 and TRBJ2-2; TCRdb reports TRBD1, a call that lacks DNA to check it against. The CDR3 contains 14 residues. The CDR3 reads CASSPQGATGELFF.

The V gene is TRBV12-3 or TRBV12-4, the J gene TRBJ1-2; TCRdb reports TRBD1, a call that lacks DNA to check it against. This CDR3 has 16 residues. CDR3 residues: CASRPGQGKANYGYTF.